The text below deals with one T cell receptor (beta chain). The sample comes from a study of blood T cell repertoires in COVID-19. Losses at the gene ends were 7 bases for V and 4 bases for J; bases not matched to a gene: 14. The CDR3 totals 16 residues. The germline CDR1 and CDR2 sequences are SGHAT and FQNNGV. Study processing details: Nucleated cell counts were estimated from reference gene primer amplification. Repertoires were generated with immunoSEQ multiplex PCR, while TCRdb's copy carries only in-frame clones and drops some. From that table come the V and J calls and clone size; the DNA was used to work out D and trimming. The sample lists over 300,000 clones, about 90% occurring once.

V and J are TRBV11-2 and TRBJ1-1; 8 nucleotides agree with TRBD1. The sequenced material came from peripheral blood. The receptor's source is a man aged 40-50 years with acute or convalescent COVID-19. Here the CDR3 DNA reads TGTGCCAGCACCACGGGAGGCAGGGGGCTTGGCACTGAAGCTTTCTTT. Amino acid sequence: CASTTGGRGLGTEAFF.